This is a list of T cell receptor beta chains from one sample in a study of blood T cells in healthy people across ages. TCRdb used MiXCR to reprocess the 5' RACE reads, holding one entry per CDR3 protein. The table lists over 950,000 distinct CDR3 sequences, under 40% of them singletons. The sequencing sample was made of blood. The origin of the receptors is a young man in good health. Each CDR3 is given with its conserved first and last residue. The order of the fields is clone size, V gene, J gene, D gene, CDR3 protein, CDR3 DNA. D genes are given only for firm matches. Only some rows state a clone size, as once, few, many or a class for expanded clones.

>few|TRBV12-3/TRBV12-4|TRBJ1-6|-
CASSFWSGSDYNSPLHF
TGTGCCAGCAGTTTTTGGTCGGGGTCGGACTATAATTCACCCCTCCACTTT
>-|TRBV5-1|TRBJ1-1|-
CASSLDIGVNTEAFF
TGCGCCAGCAGCTTGGATATTGGGGTCAACACTGAAGCTTTCTTT
>few|TRBV5-8|TRBJ1-2|-
CASSPLGSYGYTF
TGTGCCAGCAGCCCTCTCGGCAGCTATGGCTACACCTTC
>-|TRBV20-1|TRBJ2-1|-
CSARDHRAGTDNEQFF
TGCAGTGCTAGAGATCATCGAGCAGGGACTGACAATGAGCAGTTCTTC
>-|TRBV20-1|TRBJ1-5|-
CSAREPGAPGQPQHF
TGCAGTGCTAGAGAACCGGGGGCTCCAGGTCAGCCCCAGCATTTT
>-|TRBV7-2|TRBJ2-3|-
CASSFPYSDTQYF
TGTGCCAGCAGCTTCCCTTATTCAGATACGCAGTATTTT
>few|TRBV11-2|TRBJ1-4|-
CASSLRGTTNEKLFF
TGTGCCAGCAGCTTACGAGGGACAACTAATGAAAAACTGTTTTTT
>few|TRBV7-3|TRBJ2-3|-
CASSYGGRTDTQYF
TGTGCCAGCAGCTACGGGGGACGCACAGATACGCAGTATTTT
>-|TRBV4-2|TRBJ1-1|-
CASSHQGKNTEAFF
TGTGCCAGCAGCCACCAGGGGAAGAACACTGAAGCTTTCTTT
>-|TRBV5-1|TRBJ2-1|TRBD1
CASFETGGPYNEQFF
TGCGCCAGCTTTGAGACAGGGGGTCCCTACAATGAGCAGTTCTTC
>few|TRBV4-1|TRBJ1-5|TRBD1
CASSQPTGLRQPQHF
TGCGCCAGCAGCCAACCGACAGGGTTAAGACAGCCCCAGCATTTT
>many|TRBV12-3/TRBV12-4|TRBJ1-4|-
CASSSGGPKLFF
TGTGCCAGCAGTTCAGGAGGGCCAAAACTGTTTTTT
>-|TRBV12-3/TRBV12-4|TRBJ2-3|TRBD2
CASSPEGGTRKGDTQYF
TGTGCCAGCAGCCCCGAAGGGGGGACTAGAAAGGGAGATACGCAGTATTTT
>-|TRBV6-4|TRBJ2-3|-
CASSDSPGCTQYF
TGTGCCAGCAGTGACTCCCCAGGTTGTACGCAGTATTTT
>-|TRBV2|TRBJ2-5|-
CASSEGGSIFQETQYF
TGTGCCAGCAGTGAAGGCGGGTCAATCTTCCAAGAGACCCAGTACTTC
>few|TRBV2|TRBJ1-1|-
CASIELEAFF
TGTGCCAGCATAGAGCTTGAAGCTTTCTTT
>-|TRBV11-2|TRBJ2-1|TRBD2
CASSLGGTSGGYNEQFF
TGTGCCAGCAGCTTAGGCGGGACTAGCGGGGGTTACAATGAGCAGTTCTTC
>few|TRBV20-1|TRBJ2-5|TRBD2
CSAGTSGGVLKETQYF
TGCAGTGCAGGGACTAGCGGGGGGGTTTTGAAAGAGACCCAGTACTTC
>-|TRBV7-2|TRBJ2-1|-
CASSSTYGGYNEQFF
TGTGCCAGCAGCTCCACTTACGGGGGATACAATGAGCAGTTCTTC
>-|TRBV4-2|TRBJ1-2|TRBD1
CASSPRTGRTNYGYTF
TGTGCCAGCAGCCCCCGGACAGGGCGTACAAACTATGGCTACACCTTC
>-|TRBV9|TRBJ2-5|TRBD2
CASSAKALAGRVDEQYF
TGTGCCAGCAGCGCCAAAGCCCTAGCGGGGAGGGTCGATGAGCAGTACTTC
>-|TRBV4-3|TRBJ1-2|-
CASSQDSGAYGHTF
TGCGCCAGCAGCCAAGATAGCGGGGCTTATGGCCACACCTTC
>-|TRBV3-1|TRBJ2-3|TRBD1
CASSHWDRVGAGDTQYF
TGTGCCAGCAGCCACTGGGACAGGGTCGGAGCGGGGGATACGCAGTATTTT
>-|TRBV6-1|TRBJ2-4|-
CASSEGADRDWYF
TGTGCCAGCAGTGAAGGGGCAGACAGAGATTGGTACTTC
>few|TRBV9|TRBJ2-3|-
CASSPGLVSADTQYF
TGTGCCAGCAGCCCGGGGCTAGTCAGTGCAGATACGCAGTATTTT
>-|TRBV7-9|TRBJ2-2|-
CASSLVPGPGELFF
TGTGCCAGCAGCTTAGTTCCCGGGCCGGGGGAGCTGTTTTTT
>once|TRBV20-1|TRBJ2-7|TRBD1
CSARDRLSPYEQYF
TGCAGTGCCAGGGACAGGCTGAGCCCCTACGAGCAGTACTTC
>many|TRBV6-6|TRBJ1-1|-
CASSYGGHTEAFF
TGTGCCAGCAGTTACGGGGGACACACTGAAGCTTTCTTT
>-|TRBV20-1|TRBJ1-5|-
CSASPGTHSNQPQHF
TGCAGTGCTAGTCCCGGGACACATAGCAATCAGCCCCAGCATTTT
>-|TRBV6-5|TRBJ1-1|-
CASSYSMDSEAFF
TGTGCCAGCAGTTACTCGATGGACTCTGAAGCTTTCTTT
>once|TRBV2|TRBJ1-4|-
CASSESRATEKLFF
TGTGCCAGCAGTGAATCTCGTGCGACTGAAAAACTGTTTTTT
>-|TRBV2|TRBJ1-2|-
CASSHYLETNYGYTF
TGTGCCAGCAGCCATTACCTAGAAACTAACTATGGCTACACCTTC
>-|TRBV12-3/TRBV12-4|TRBJ1-2|-
CASSLRSRTINYGYTF
TGTGCCAGCAGTTTAAGGTCCCGGACGATCAACTATGGCTACACCTTC
>-|TRBV7-6|TRBJ2-7|-
CASSSAATYEQYF
TGTGCCAGCAGCTCAGCAGCAACCTACGAGCAGTACTTC
>-|TRBV5-5|TRBJ1-4|-
CASSWEGLGNEKLFF
TGTGCCAGCAGCTGGGAGGGCCTCGGTAATGAAAAACTGTTTTTT
>-|TRBV6-1|TRBJ1-1|-
CASRRLQGNTEAFF
TGTGCCAGCAGGCGCCTACAGGGCAACACTGAAGCTTTCTTT
>-|TRBV13|TRBJ1-1|-
CASSPDKFRGTEAFF
TGTGCCAGCAGCCCCGACAAGTTTCGGGGCACTGAAGCTTTCTTT
>-|TRBV2|TRBJ2-4|-
CASSETKLPAKNIQYF
TGTGCCAGCAGTGAGACTAAACTACCAGCCAAAAACATTCAGTACTTC
>-|TRBV7-9|TRBJ2-3|TRBD2
CASSWGLAGASDTQYF
TGTGCCAGCAGCTGGGGACTAGCGGGGGCATCAGATACGCAGTATTTT
>-|TRBV20-1|TRBJ1-1|-
CSAYGGTEAFF
TGCAGTGCCTACGGGGGCACTGAAGCTTTCTTT
>few|TRBV6-2/TRBV6-3|TRBJ1-2|-
CASLPGQEGGYTF
TGTGCCAGCCTACCGGGACAAGAGGGGGGCTACACCTTC
>few|TRBV29-1|TRBJ1-1|-
CSVDRQGWVNTEAFF
TGCAGCGTTGATCGGCAGGGGTGGGTGAACACTGAAGCTTTCTTT
>few|TRBV3-1|TRBJ2-7|-
CASSHLNYEQYF
TGTGCCAGCAGCCATTTAAACTACGAGCAGTACTTC
>-|TRBV7-2|TRBJ2-3|-
CVSSPGLKDTQYF
TGTGTCAGCAGCCCCGGACTAAAAGATACGCAGTATTTT
>few|TRBV9|TRBJ2-6|-
CASSVADSGANVLTF
TGTGCCAGCAGCGTAGCTGACTCTGGGGCCAACGTCCTGACTTTC
>few|TRBV7-9|TRBJ2-1|-
CASSPPPTESSYNEQFF
TGTGCCAGCAGTCCTCCGCCGACTGAAAGCTCCTACAATGAGCAGTTCTTC
>-|TRBV7-9|TRBJ2-7|-
CASISPRTDEQYF
TGTGCCAGCATCTCCCCTCGGACGGACGAGCAGTACTTC
>-|TRBV4-2|TRBJ2-7|-
CASSQNGGPYEQYF
TGTGCCAGCAGCCAAAATGGAGGTCCCTACGAGCAGTACTTC
>few|TRBV19|TRBJ2-3|-
CASSIQTGVGSDTQYF
TGTGCCAGTAGTATCCAGACAGGCGTCGGCTCGGATACGCAGTATTTT
>-|TRBV11-2|TRBJ2-3|-
CASSLDLGTRVRDTQYF
TGTGCCAGCAGCTTAGATCTGGGCACCCGAGTTCGGGATACGCAGTATTTT
>few|TRBV6-5|TRBJ2-3|TRBD2
CASNPSGGGDIDTQYF
TGTGCCAGCAACCCTTCGGGGGGGGGCGATATTGATACGCAGTATTTT